This T cell receptor beta chain emerged from a study of T cells expressing NK-cell markers. As for the study in general: Researchers got TCR beta repertoires out of sorted CD3+CD56+NKG2C+, CD3+CD56+NKG2C- and CD3+CD56-NKG2C+ T cells.

From its re-call of the 5' RACE reads, TCRdb lists each CDR3 protein once, without DNA. This table holds about 430,000 distinct CDR3 sequences. The TCR was taken from a woman between 45 and 60 years old in good health. Sequences were obtained from blood T cells: a sorted CD56 or NKG2C T cell subset, CD4+ or CD8+ T cells, or bulk PBMC T cells (not recorded which).

The CDR3 is CSARDRLVGNEQFF. V usage is TRBV20-1 and J usage is TRBJ2-1; TCRdb designates TRBD2, a call that cannot be tested without DNA. Per germline, CDR1 DFQATT and CDR2 SNEGSKA (reference sequence). The CDR3 totals 14 residues.